This section outlines one TCR beta chain sequence together with its context. Its specificity is unknown. The data are from a study of Graves' ophthalmopathy and Graves' hyperthyroidism. Notes on the study in general: Classification of ophthalmopathy versus stable hyperthyroidism by a 13-signature model yielded roughly 86% sensitivity and 70% to 83% specificity. Blood also harbored most expanded thyroid clonotypes above 0.001 frequency.

The length of the CDR3 is 14 residues. Trimming took off 8 bases at V and 0 bases at J, with 10 bases between the two ends. Per germline, CDR1 MNHNS and CDR2 SASEGT. RNA served as the template for amplifying TCR beta CDR3 regions. An opening RT-PCR round employed HTBI primers and preceded a second-round multiplex PCR. TCRdb re-analysed the multiplex PCR reads in MiXCR, keeping a single row per CDR3 protein. Among about 740,000 distinct CDR3 sequences listed, 40% were seen once. V gene TRBV6-1 combines with J gene TRBJ2-2; maybe TRBD1 (6 bases). Sequenced input: peripheral blood. This clonotype was obtained from an adult man with Graves' ophthalmopathy. DNA for the CDR3: TGTGCCAGCGACAGGACGCCGAACACCGGGGAGCTGTTTTTT. Its protein is CASDRTPNTGELFF.